This entry lists 6 T cell receptor beta chains sequenced from one sample in a study of cytomegalovirus exposure and HLA in healthy donors. PCR employed 60 Vbeta and 13 Jbeta primers. Some clones are missing from TCRdb's copy, which holds only in-frame ones; the method was immunoSEQ multiplex PCR. The top ten hold over 4% of the sample, which has over 90,000 clones, 63% seen once. Sample: PBMCs. The receptors shown here come from a human donor in good health.

This chain uses TRBV28 with TRBJ2-7; 12 bases agree with TRBD1. The CDR3 loop spans 15 amino acids. The junction had 8 bases not matched to a gene; V was cut back by 5 bases and J by 6 bases. Germline assignment: CDR1 MDHEN and CDR2 SYDVKM. CDR3 loop: CASSGSGTGGGEQYF. Written as DNA, the CDR3 is TGTGCCAGCAGTGGCTCCGGGACAGGGGGCGGCGAGCAGTACTTC.

This chain uses TRBV28 with TRBJ2-7; 11 positions match TRBD2. The CDR3 is 15 residues long. The V and J ends lost 2 bases and 5 bases, in that order; junction bases with no gene match: 5. Germline lookup yields CDR1 MDHEN and CDR2 SYDVKM. Here the CDR3 DNA reads TGTGCCAGCAGTTTACCTACTAGCGGGAGTGACGAGCAGTACTTC. Protein sequence: CASSLPTSGSDEQYF.

The J gene is TRBJ2-2, the V gene TRBV7-8; 9 nucleotides align to TRBD1. Germline V gives CDR1 SGHVS, CDR2 FQNEAQ. V shed 5 bases, J shed 3 bases, and the junction held 4 bases outside the gene matches. The CDR3 runs 15 residues. CDR3 loop: CASSARTGDTGELFF. In DNA form, the CDR3 reads TGTGCCAGCAGCGCCCGGACAGGGGACACCGGGGAGCTGTTTTTT.

This clone was detected once. The chain joins TRBV13 to TRBJ2-1, with 7 positions matching TRBD2. Germline V gives CDR1 PRHDT, CDR2 FYEKMQ (reference sequence). V dropped 5 bases and J dropped 12; count of bases not matched to a gene: 19. There are 16 residues in the CDR3. The CDR3 loop reads CASSHAGLAAAGGQFF. CDR3 nucleotides: TGTGCCAGCAGCCACGCTGGGCTAGCGGCGGCCGGGGGGCAGTTCTTC.

The chain has TRBV11-2 and TRBJ2-1; a possible D gene is TRBD2 (6 bases). Per germline, CDR1 SGHAT and CDR2 FQNNGV. The CDR3 has 12 amino acids. V was clipped by 5 bases and J by 12 bases, with 14 bases between them. For the CDR3, the DNA is TGTGCCAGCAGCGGGCGGGACGCAAGGCAGTTCTTC. Its translation: CASSGRDARQFF.

The chain links TRBV28 to TRBJ2-7, with 7 bases matching TRBD2. Germline V gene sequence: CDR1 MDHEN, CDR2 SYDVKM. The CDR3 contains 14 residues. V shed 1 base and J 7 bases; nucleotides not matched to a gene: 7. The CDR3 DNA reads TGTGCCAGCAGTTTATTCGGCCGAGCGGGGGAGCAGTACTTC. Residues: CASSLFGRAGEQYF.